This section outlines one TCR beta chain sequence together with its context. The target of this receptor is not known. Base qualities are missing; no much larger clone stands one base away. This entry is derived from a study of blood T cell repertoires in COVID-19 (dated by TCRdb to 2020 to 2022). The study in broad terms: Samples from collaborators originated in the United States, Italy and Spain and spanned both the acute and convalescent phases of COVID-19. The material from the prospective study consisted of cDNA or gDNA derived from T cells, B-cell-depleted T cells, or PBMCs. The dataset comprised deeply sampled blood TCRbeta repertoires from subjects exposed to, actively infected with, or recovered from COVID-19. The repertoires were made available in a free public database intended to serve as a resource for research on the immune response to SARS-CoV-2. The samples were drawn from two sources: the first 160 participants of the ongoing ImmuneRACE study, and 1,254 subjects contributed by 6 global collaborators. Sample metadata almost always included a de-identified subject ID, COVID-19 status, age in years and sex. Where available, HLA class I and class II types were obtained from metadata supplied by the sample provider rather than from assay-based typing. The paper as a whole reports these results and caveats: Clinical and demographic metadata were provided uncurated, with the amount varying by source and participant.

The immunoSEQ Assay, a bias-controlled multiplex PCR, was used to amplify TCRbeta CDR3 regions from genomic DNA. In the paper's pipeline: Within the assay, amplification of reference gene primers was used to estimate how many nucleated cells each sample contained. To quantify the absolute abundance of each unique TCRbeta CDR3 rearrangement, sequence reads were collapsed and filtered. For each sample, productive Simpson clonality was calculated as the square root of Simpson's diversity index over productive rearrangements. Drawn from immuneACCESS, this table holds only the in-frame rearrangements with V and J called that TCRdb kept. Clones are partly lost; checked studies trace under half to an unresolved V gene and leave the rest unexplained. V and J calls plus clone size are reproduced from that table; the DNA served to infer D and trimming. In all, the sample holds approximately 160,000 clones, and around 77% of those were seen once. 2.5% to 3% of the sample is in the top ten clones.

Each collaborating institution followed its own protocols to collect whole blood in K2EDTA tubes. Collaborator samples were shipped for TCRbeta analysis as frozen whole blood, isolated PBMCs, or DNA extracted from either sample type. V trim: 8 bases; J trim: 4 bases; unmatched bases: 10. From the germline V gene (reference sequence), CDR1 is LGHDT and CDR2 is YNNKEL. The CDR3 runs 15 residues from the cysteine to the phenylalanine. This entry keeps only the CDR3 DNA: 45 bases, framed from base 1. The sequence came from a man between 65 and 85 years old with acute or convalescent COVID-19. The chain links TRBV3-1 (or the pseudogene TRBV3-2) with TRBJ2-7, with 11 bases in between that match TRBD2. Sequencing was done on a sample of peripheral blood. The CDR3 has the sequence CASQGGLADNYEQYF. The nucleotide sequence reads TGTGCCAGCCAGGGGGGACTAGCGGACAATTACGAGCAGTACTTC.